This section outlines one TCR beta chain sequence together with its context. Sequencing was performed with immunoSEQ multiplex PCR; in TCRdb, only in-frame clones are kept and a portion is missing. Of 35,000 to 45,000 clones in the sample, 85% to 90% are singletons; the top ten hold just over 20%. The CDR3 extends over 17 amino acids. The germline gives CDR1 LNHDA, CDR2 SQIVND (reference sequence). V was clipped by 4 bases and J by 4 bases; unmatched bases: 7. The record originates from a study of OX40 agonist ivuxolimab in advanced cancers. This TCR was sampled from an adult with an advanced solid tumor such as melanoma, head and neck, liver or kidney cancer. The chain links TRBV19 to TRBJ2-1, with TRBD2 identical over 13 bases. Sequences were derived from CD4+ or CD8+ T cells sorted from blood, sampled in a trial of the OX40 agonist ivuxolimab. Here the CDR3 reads CASSKRLAGGRYNEQFF. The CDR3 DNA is TGTGCCAGTAGTAAGCGACTAGCGGGGGGCCGATACAATGAGCAGTTCTTC.